This T cell receptor beta chain was observed in a study of post-analysis software for immune sequencing data. Study at large: Courses of disease covered relapsing-remitting, secondary progressive and progressive-relapsing multiple sclerosis.

Concerning this clonotype itself: Its antigen is currently unknown.

Prepared libraries of TCR beta cDNA carried unique molecular identifiers. Between about 1 and 11 million T cells gave rise to 500,000 to 600,000 cDNA molecules. TCRdb independently ran MiXCR on the PCR reads; one entry per CDR3 protein. The sample carries 750,000 to 950,000 distinct CDR3 sequences, roughly 50% recorded once. The CDR3 is made up of 16 amino acids. Between the trimmed V and J ends, which lost 6 bases and 4 bases, there was a span of 21 bases. Regarding the study as a whole: F-measure co-clustering was strong for batch-matched samples. Multiple sclerosis patients showed significantly lower normalized Chao1 diversity than controls did. Comparison of patients with controls showed about 5 TRBV segments more frequent in patients, TRBV5-6, TRBV5-1 and TRBV20-1 among them.

Sample: blood. The rearrangement joins TRBV12-3 or TRBV12-4 to TRBJ2-5; a possible D gene is TRBD2 (6 bases). This TCR was sampled from a girl between 5 and 17 years old with multiple sclerosis. CDR3 protein: CASRSPRLGGRETQYF. CDR3 bases: TGTGCCAGCAGAAGTCCCCGACTAGGAGGGCGAGAGACCCAGTACTTC.